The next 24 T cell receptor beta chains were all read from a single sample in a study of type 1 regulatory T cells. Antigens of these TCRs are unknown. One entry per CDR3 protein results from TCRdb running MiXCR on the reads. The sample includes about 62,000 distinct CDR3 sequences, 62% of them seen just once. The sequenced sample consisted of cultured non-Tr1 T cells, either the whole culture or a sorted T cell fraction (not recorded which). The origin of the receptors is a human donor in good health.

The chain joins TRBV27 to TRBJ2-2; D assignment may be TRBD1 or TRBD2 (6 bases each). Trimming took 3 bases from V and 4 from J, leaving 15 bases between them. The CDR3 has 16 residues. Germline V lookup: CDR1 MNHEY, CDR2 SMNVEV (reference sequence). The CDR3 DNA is TGTGCCAGCAGTTTCACTAGGGGGACTTTCACCGGGGAGCTGTTTTTT. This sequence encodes CASSFTRGTFTGELFF.

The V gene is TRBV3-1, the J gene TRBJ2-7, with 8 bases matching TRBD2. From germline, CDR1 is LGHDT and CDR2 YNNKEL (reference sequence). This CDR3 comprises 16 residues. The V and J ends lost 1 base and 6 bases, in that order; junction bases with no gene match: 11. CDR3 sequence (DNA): TGTGCCAGCAGCCAAGGGTCCGGGACTAGTTCTTCCGAGCAGTACTTC. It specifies CASSQGSGTSSSEQYF.

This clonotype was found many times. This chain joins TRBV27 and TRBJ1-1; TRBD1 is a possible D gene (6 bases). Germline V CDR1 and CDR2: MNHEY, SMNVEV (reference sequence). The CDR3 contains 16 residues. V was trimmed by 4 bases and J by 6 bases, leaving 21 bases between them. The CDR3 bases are TGTGCCAGCAGTTCCTATACGACCACAGGGAGCGCTGAAGCTTTCTTT. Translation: CASSSYTTTGSAEAFF.

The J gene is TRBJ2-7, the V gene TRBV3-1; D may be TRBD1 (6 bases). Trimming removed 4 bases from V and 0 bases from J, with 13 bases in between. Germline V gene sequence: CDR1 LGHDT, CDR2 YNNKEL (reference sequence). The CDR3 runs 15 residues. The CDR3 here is CASSLGAVLSYEQYF. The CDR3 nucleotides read TGTGCCAGCAGCCTGGGGGCAGTCCTCTCCTACGAGCAGTACTTC.

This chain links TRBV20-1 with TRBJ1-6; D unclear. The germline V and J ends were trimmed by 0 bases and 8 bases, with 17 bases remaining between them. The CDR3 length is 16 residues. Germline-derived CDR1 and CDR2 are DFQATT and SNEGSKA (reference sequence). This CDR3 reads CSARDLKRAGDSPLHF. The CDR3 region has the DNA TGCAGTGCTAGAGATTTGAAAAGGGCCGGGGATTCACCCCTCCACTTT.

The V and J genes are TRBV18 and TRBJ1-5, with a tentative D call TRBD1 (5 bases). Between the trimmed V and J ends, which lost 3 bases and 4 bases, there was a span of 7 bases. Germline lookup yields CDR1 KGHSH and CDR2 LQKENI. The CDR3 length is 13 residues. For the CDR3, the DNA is TGTGCCAGCTCACCGGGGGTTAATCAGCCCCAGCATTTT. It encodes CASSPGVNQPQHF. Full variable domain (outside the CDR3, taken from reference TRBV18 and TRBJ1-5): NAGVMQNPRHLVRRRGQEARLRCSPMKGHSHVYWYRQLPEEGLKFMVYLQKENIIDESGMPKERFSAEFPKEGPSILRIQQVVRGDSAAYFCASSPGVNQPQHFGDGTRLSIL.

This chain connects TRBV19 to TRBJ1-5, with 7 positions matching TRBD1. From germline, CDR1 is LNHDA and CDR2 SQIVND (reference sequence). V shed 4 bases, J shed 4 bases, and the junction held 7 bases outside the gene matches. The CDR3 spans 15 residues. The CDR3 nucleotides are TGTGCCAGTAGTAGCGGACAGGCCCAAAATCAGCCCCAGCATTTT. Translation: CASSSGQAQNQPQHF.

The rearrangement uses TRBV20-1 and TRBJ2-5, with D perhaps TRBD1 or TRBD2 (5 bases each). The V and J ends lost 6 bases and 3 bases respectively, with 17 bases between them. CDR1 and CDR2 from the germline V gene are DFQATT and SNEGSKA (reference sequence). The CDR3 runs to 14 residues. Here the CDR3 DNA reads TGCAGTGCCCCCCTTCATCGAGGGGAAGAGACCCAGTACTTC. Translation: CSAPLHRGEETQYF.

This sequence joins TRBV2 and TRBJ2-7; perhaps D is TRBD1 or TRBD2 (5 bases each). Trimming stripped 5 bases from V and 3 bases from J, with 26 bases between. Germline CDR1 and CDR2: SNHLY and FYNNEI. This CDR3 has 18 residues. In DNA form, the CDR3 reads TGTGCCAGCAGTCCAATTAGGCCCGCTATCGGGGCTCTCTACGAGCAGTACTTC. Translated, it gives CASSPIRPAIGALYEQYF.

The CDR3 region has the DNA TGTGCCAGCAGGGACCTTTGGGGGAACACTGAAGCTTTCTTT. It translates to CASRDLWGNTEAFF. V usage is TRBV6-4 and J usage is TRBJ1-1; no clear D gene. V lost 6 bases to trimming and J lost 1 base, with 12 bases between them. CDR1 MRHNA and CDR2 SNTAGT come from the germline V gene. This CDR3 has 14 amino acids.

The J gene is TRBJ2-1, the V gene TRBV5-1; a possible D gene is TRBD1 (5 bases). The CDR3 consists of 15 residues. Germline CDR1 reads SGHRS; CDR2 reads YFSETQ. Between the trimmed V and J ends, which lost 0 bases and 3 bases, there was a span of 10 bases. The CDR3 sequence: CASSLGQIGYNEQFF. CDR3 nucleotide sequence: TGCGCCAGCAGCTTGGGACAGATAGGCTACAATGAGCAGTTCTTC.

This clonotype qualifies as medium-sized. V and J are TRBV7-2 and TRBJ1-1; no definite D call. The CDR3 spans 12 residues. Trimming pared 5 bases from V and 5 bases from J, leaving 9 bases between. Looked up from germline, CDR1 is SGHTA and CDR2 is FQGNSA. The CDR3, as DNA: TGTGCCAGCAGCCACCGGGTGACTGAAGCTTTCTTT. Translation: CASSHRVTEAFF.

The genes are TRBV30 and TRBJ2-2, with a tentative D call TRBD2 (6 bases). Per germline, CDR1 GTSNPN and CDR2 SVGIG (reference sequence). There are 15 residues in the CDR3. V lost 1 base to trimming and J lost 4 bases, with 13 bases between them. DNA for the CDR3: TGTGCCTGGAGTGAGAGACTAGTGTCCACCGGGGAGCTGTTTTTT. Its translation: CAWSERLVSTGELFF.

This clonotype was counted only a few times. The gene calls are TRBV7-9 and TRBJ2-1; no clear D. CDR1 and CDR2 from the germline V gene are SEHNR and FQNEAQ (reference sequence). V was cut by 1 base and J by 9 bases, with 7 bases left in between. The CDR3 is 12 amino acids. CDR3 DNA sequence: TGTGCCAGCAGCTTAGAACAGACTGAGCAGTTCTTC. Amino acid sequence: CASSLEQTEQFF.

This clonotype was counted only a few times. CDR3 nucleotide sequence: TGTGCCAGCAGCGTAGGACAGTTTACCAATCAGCCCCAGCATTTT. This codes for CASSVGQFTNQPQHF. The rearrangement joins TRBV28 to TRBJ1-5; maybe TRBD1 (6 bases). Germline CDR1 and CDR2: MDHEN and SYDVKM. The CDR3 extends over 15 amino acids. V was trimmed by 6 bases and J by 3 bases, leaving 15 bases between them.

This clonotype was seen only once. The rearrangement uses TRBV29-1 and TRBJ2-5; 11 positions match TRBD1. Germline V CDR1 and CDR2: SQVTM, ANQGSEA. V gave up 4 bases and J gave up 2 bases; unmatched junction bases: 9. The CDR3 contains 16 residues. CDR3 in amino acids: CSVVRGQGVRQETQYF. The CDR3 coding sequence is TGCAGCGTTGTCCGGGGACAGGGGGTAAGACAAGAGACCCAGTACTTC.

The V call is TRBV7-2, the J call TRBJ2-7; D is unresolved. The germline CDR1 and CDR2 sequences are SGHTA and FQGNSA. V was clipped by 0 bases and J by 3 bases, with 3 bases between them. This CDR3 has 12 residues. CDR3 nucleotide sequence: TGTGCCAGCAGCTTAGCCCGCTACGAGCAGTACTTC. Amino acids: CASSLARYEQYF.

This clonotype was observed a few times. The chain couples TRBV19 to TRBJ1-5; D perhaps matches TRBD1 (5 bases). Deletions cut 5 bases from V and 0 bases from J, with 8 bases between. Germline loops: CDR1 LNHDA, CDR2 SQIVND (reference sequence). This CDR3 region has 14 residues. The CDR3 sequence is CASSGGVSNQPQHF. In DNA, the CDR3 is TGTGCCAGTAGTGGAGGGGTTAGCAATCAGCCCCAGCATTTT.

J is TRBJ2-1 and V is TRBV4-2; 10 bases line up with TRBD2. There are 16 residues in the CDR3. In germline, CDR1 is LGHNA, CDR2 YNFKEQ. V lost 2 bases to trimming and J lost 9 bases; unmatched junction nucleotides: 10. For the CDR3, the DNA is TGTGCCAGCAGCCAAACCGGGACTAGCGACAGCTTTGAGCAGTTCTTC. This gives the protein CASSQTGTSDSFEQFF.

As DNA, the CDR3 is TGCAGTGCTAGATCGGGGGCCTGGAACACTGAAGCTTTCTTT. Amino acid sequence: CSARSGAWNTEAFF. The chain couples TRBV20-1 to TRBJ1-1, with D perhaps matching TRBD1 (6 bases). Germline CDR1 and CDR2: DFQATT and SNEGSKA (reference sequence). This CDR3 region has 14 residues. V gave up 2 bases and J gave up 1 base, with 11 bases separating them.

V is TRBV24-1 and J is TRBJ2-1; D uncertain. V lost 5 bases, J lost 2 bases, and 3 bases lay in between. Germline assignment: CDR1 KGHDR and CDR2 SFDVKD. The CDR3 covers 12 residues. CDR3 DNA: TGTGCCACCAGTGGGGCCTACAATGAGCAGTTCTTC. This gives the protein CATSGAYNEQFF.

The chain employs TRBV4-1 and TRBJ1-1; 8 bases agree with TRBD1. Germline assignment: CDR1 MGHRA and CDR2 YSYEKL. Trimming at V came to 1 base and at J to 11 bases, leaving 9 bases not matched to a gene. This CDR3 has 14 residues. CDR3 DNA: TGCGCCAGCAGCCAAGCAGGAACAGGGGGAAGCGCTTTCTTT. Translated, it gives CASSQAGTGGSAFF.

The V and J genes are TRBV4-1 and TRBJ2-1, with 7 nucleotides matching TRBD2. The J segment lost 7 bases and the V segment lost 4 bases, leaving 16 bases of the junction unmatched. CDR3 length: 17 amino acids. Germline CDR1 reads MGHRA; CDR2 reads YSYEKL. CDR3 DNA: TGCGCCAGCAGCCCCCTTTCATCAGCGGGATCGGGGAATGAGCAGTTCTTC. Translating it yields CASSPLSSAGSGNEQFF.

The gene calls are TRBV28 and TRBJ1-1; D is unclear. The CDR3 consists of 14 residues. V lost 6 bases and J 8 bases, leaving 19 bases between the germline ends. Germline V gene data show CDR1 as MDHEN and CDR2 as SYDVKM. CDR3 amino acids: CASSPPGGNGEAFF. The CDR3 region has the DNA TGTGCCAGCAGCCCCCCGGGAGGGAACGGGGAAGCTTTCTTT.